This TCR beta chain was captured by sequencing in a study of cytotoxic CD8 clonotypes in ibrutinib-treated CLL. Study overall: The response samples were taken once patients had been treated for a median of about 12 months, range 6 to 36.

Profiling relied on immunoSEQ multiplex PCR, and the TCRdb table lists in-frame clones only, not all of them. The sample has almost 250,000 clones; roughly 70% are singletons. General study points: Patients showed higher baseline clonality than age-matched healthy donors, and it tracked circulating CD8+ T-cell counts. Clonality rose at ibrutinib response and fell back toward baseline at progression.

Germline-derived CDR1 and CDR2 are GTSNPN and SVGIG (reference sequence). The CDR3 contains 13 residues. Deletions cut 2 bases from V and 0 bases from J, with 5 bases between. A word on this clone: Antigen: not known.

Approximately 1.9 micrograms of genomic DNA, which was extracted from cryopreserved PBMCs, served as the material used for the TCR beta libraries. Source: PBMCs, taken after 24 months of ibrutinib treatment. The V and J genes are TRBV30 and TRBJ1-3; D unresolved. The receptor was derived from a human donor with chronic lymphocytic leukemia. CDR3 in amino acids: CAWSTNSGNTIYF. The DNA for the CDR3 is TGTGCCTGGAGTACCAACTCTGGAAACACCATATATTTT.